The 17 T cell receptor beta chains in this list originate from one sample, sequenced in a study of T cells in localized non-small cell lung cancer (dated by TCRdb to about 2020). Library preparation used the immunoSEQ multiplex PCR assay. What TCRdb holds here is the immuneACCESS table cut down to in-frame rearrangements. Part of the clones is not present; checked against another copy, under half of the missing clones reflect an unresolved V gene, and the others are unexplained. Present in this sample are approximately 89,000 clones, less than 85% of which were seen just once. 15% to 20% of the sample is held by the ten biggest clonotypes. The specimen comprised PBMCs, sampled before any cancer treatment. The source is a man aged 40 to 70 with stage II squamous cell lung carcinoma.

This clone was seen a handful of times. The genes are TRBV28 and TRBJ2-6; no clear D. Germline V gene lookup returns CDR1 MDHEN and CDR2 SYDVKM. Trimming shortened V by 10 bases and J by 1 base, and 5 bases separated the two germline ends. CDR3 size: 12 residues. The DNA of the CDR3 is TGTGCCACCGGGTCTGGGGCCAACGTCCTGACTTTC. Amino acids: CATGSGANVLTF.

The J gene is TRBJ2-1, the V gene TRBV5-4; 12 bases map to TRBD2. CDR3 size: 17 residues. Looked up from germline, CDR1 is SGHNT and CDR2 is YYREEE (reference sequence). Trimming took 4 bases from V and 0 from J; bases not matched to a gene: 5. CDR3 residues: CASSTGLAGYSYNEQFF. The CDR3 DNA follows: TGTGCCAGCAGCACCGGACTAGCGGGATACTCCTACAATGAGCAGTTCTTC.

This chain links TRBV2 with TRBJ1-2, with D possibly TRBD1 on 6 matching bases. V was pared by 2 bases and J by 7 bases, with 17 bases between. Germline assignment: CDR1 SNHLY and CDR2 FYNNEI. This CDR3 is 15 amino acids long. The CDR3 DNA follows: TGTGCCAGCAGTGAAACGGACAGCCTTATAGGTGGCTACACCTTC. It is translated as CASSETDSLIGGYTF.

The V and J genes are TRBV5-6 and TRBJ2-7; D is uncertain. CDR3 length: 14 residues. The germline gives CDR1 SGHDT, CDR2 YYEEEE. V was pared by 4 bases and J by 0 bases, with 11 bases between. In nucleotides, the CDR3 is TGTGCCAGCAGCCGAATAGAGATCTCCTACGAGCAGTACTTC. It codes for CASSRIEISYEQYF.

The CDR3 sequence is CATSRDQYMNTEAFF. DNA for the CDR3: TGTGCCACCAGCAGAGACCAATATATGAACACTGAAGCTTTCTTT. The gene calls are TRBV15 and TRBJ1-1, with unresolved D. The germline CDR1 and CDR2 sequences are LNHNV and YYDKDF (reference sequence). The CDR3 covers 15 residues. Trimming shortened V by 0 bases and J by 0 bases, and 8 bases separated the two germline ends.

The chain carries TRBV5-6 and TRBJ2-2, with TRBD1 matching 7 bases. The CDR3 is 14 residues long. Germline lookup yields CDR1 SGHDT and CDR2 YYEEEE. V shed 6 bases and J 4 bases; nucleotides not matched to a gene: 6. In DNA form, the CDR3 reads TGTGCCAGCAAAGACAGGGTGGCCACCGGGGAGCTGTTTTTT. The encoded protein is CASKDRVATGELFF.

The rearrangement links TRBV7-9 to TRBJ1-1; D is unclear. The V end was cut by 3 bases, the J end by 0 bases, with 8 bases between. Looked up from germline, CDR1 is SEHNR and CDR2 is FQNEAQ (reference sequence). The CDR3 has 14 residues. CDR3 DNA sequence: TGTGCCAGCAGCTTGGTGACGGTGAACACTGAAGCTTTCTTT. This sequence encodes CASSLVTVNTEAFF. Together with reference TRBV7-9 and TRBJ1-1, the CDR3 gives the full variable domain: DTGVSQNPRHKITKRGQNVTFRCDPISEHNRLYWYRQTLGQGPEFLTYFQNEAQLEKSRLLSDRFSAERPKGSFSTLEIQRTEQGDSAMYLCASSLVTVNTEAFFGQGTRLTVV.

A remark on this clone: Mismatch with germline at one junction end may stem from a read error. The genes are TRBV7-7 and TRBJ2-2; D perhaps matches TRBD1 (6 bases). From germline, CDR1 is SSHAT and CDR2 FNYEAQ (reference sequence). This CDR3 is 14 amino acids long. CDR3 protein: CASSLAQGTGELFF. The CDR3 DNA follows: TGTGCTAGCAGCTTAGCCCAGGGGACCGGGGAGCTGTTTTTT. The full variable domain, in which reference TRBV7-7 and TRBJ2-2 provide the parts outside the CDR3, is GAGVSQSPRYKVTKRGQDVTLRCDPISSHATLYWYQQALGQGPEFLTYFNYEAQPDKSGLPSDRFSAERPEGSISTLTIQRTEQRDSAMYRCASSLAQGTGELFFGEGSRLTVL.

The chain couples TRBV2 to TRBJ1-4; 9 nucleotides agree with TRBD1. The ends lost 0 bases at V and 4 bases at J; junction bases unmatched: 3. Germline assignment: CDR1 SNHLY and CDR2 FYNNEI. The length of the CDR3 is 16 residues. CDR3 sequence: CASSEAAGQGNEKLFF. The CDR3 nucleotides read TGTGCCAGCAGTGAAGCTGCGGGACAGGGTAATGAAAAACTGTTTTTT.

The chain carries TRBV4-1 and TRBJ2-3; 8 positions match TRBD2. The CDR3 has 18 amino acids. V was clipped by 1 base and J by 2 bases; unmatched bases: 11. Germline V gene sequence: CDR1 MGHRA, CDR2 YSYEKL. The CDR3 protein is CASSQAQISGMNTDTQYF. The CDR3 nucleotides read TGCGCCAGCAGCCAAGCCCAGATTAGCGGGATGAACACAGATACGCAGTATTTT.

Here the CDR3 reads CASSLAGGNEKLFF. The CDR3 DNA sequence: TGTGCCAGCAGCTTGGCAGGGGGTAACGAAAAACTGTTTTTT. The rearrangement links TRBV7-2 to TRBJ1-4, with TRBD1 matching 7 bases. The CDR3 runs 14 residues. V shed 3 bases and J 8 bases; nucleotides not matched to a gene: 6. CDR1 is SGHTA, CDR2 FQGNSA, per germline.

V gene TRBV6-6 combines with J gene TRBJ1-4; D gene ambiguous. V dropped 8 bases and J dropped 7 bases, with 17 bases sitting between them. This CDR3 region has 14 residues. CDR1 and CDR2 (germline): MNHNY, SVGAGI (reference sequence). The chain's CDR3 is CASAPTPSVEKLFF. DNA of the CDR3: TGTGCCAGCGCTCCCACCCCCTCGGTTGAAAAACTGTTTTTT.

The chain's CDR3 is CASSLYRQGHYNEQFF. The CDR3 DNA follows: TGTGCCAGCAGTTTATACCGACAGGGACACTACAATGAGCAGTTCTTC. This chain links TRBV28 with TRBJ2-1, with 7 bases fitting TRBD1. From germline, CDR1 is MDHEN and CDR2 SYDVKM. The CDR3 sequence is 16 residues long. V was pared by 1 base and J by 3 bases, with 6 bases of the junction left unmatched.

This chain uses TRBV19 with TRBJ2-3; D is unresolved. The germline CDR1 and CDR2 sequences are LNHDA and SQIVND (reference sequence). V lost 5 bases and J 0 bases, leaving 12 bases between the germline ends. The CDR3 length is 15 residues. CDR3 residues: CASSPIGTSTDTQYF. DNA for the CDR3: TGTGCCAGTAGTCCGATCGGTACTAGCACAGATACGCAGTATTTT.

The V gene is TRBV7-2, the J gene TRBJ2-2, with D perhaps matching TRBD2 (5 bases). Germline V gene data show CDR1 as SGHTA and CDR2 as FQGNSA. The germline V and J ends were trimmed by 4 bases and 5 bases, with 11 bases remaining between them. This CDR3 region has 14 residues. In DNA form, the CDR3 reads TGTGCCAGCAGCTCCTGGACGGGGACCGGGGAGCTGTTTTTT. Translation gives CASSSWTGTGELFF.

This clone was seen a few times. The rearrangement uses TRBV28 and TRBJ1-5, with D possibly TRBD1 on 5 matching bases. CDR3 length: 13 residues. V lost 2 bases and J 5 bases, leaving 7 bases between the germline ends. Germline V lookup: CDR1 MDHEN, CDR2 SYDVKM. In nucleotides, the CDR3 is TGTGCCAGCAGTTTAGGGACCTATCAGCCCCAGCATTTT. Amino acid sequence: CASSLGTYQPQHF. The full variable domain, rest sourced from reference TRBV28 and TRBJ1-5, is DVKVTQSSRYLVKRTGEKVFLECVQDMDHENMFWYRQDPGLGLRLIYFSYDVKMKEKGDIPEGYSVSREKKERFSLILESASTNQTSMYLCASSLGTYQPQHFGDGTRLSIL.

J is TRBJ2-4 and V is TRBV5-1; D call uncertain. CDR3 length equals 16 residues. In germline, CDR1 is SGHRS, CDR2 YFSETQ. This chain's CDR3 is CPQKTPKVIAKNIQYF. CDR3 nucleotides: TGCCCTCAGAAGACCCCAAAGGTCATAGCCAAAAACATTCAGTACTTC.